This T cell receptor (beta chain) was profiled in a study of shared clonotypes between healthy human individuals. Method: immunoSEQ multiplex PCR; TCRdb's copy keeps in-frame clones and lacks some. The sample lists approximately 1.9 million clones, about 93% seen once, with less than 2% in the top ten. V lost 7 bases, J lost 7 bases, and 12 bases lay in between. CDR1 and CDR2 from the germline V gene are MNHNY and SVGAGI (reference sequence). CDR3 length equals 12 residues. As concerns this clone: Its antigen is not identified.

It was CD45RO-negative cells, positively selected for CCR7, that made up naive CD8 cells, with terminally differentiated effector memory CD45RA+ cells excluded. Overall study results and limits: Clonotypes which were not shared had lower generation probabilities than clonotypes that all four donors shared.

V and J are TRBV6-6 and TRBJ2-3; no reliable D call. This receptor was identified in a man between 18 and 29 years old in good health. Some clones in this sample may be carry-over from other donors' samples. The sequencing input was naive CD8+ T cells from PBMCs. The CDR3 DNA sequence: TGTGCCAGCACCTCGGGTCAGAATACGCAGTATTTT. It specifies CASTSGQNTQYF.